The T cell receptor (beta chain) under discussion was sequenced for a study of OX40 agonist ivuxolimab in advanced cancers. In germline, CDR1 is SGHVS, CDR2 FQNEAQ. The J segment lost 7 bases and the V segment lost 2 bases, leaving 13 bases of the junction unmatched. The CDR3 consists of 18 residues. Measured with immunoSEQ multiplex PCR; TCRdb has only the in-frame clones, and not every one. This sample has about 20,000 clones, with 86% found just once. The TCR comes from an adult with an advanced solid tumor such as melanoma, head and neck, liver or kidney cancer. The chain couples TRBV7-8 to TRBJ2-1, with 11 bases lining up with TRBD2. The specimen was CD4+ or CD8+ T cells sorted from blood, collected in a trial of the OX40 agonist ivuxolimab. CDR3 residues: CASSLRFVRTSGSNEQFF. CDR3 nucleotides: TGTGCCAGCAGCTTAAGGTTCGTCCGAACTAGCGGGAGTAATGAGCAGTTCTTC.